The entry below describes one T cell receptor beta chain. Its target is unknown. CDR3 length: 16 residues. Germline CDR1 is MDHEN and CDR2 is SYDVKM. The sample is drawn from a study of monozygotic twins with inflammatory bowel disease. Researchers ran eight separate cDNA reactions for each sample. TCRdb processed the 5' RACE reads again and assigns one entry to each CDR3 protein, with no DNA. Its table records 93,000 or so distinct CDR3 sequences. Points from the study as a whole: It was in IBD patients that TCRbeta diversity (inverse Simpson) was lower than in healthy co-twins. Reduced clonotype sharing with other individuals was observed in IBD patients relative to healthy twins, especially with disease activity.

The receptor was isolated from a human donor with ulcerative colitis or Crohn's disease, or a healthy co-twin of an affected twin (not recorded which). Specimen: blood. The V gene is TRBV28, the J gene TRBJ2-2; the TCRdb D gene call, TRBD1, has no DNA to confirm it. CDR3 sequence reads: CASSSAGQGRTGELFF. Full variable domain (outside the CDR3, taken from reference TRBV28 and TRBJ2-2): DVKVTQSSRYLVKRTGEKVFLECVQDMDHENMFWYRQDPGLGLRLIYFSYDVKMKEKGDIPEGYSVSREKKERFSLILESASTNQTSMYLCASSSAGQGRTGELFFGEGSRLTVL.